The TCR beta chain described here comes from a study of T cells in Graves' hyperthyroidism and ophthalmopathy (dated by TCRdb to the late 2010s). Notes on the research overall: Peripheral blood was sampled at the time of initial diagnosis, prior to any treatment. A discovery cohort of about 96 patients, about 40 with Graves' ophthalmopathy and roughly 59 with stable Graves' hyperthyroidism, was used to find distinguishing TCR V-J signatures. Whether ophthalmopathy could be predicted prospectively was tested in an independent validation cohort made up of 18 to 20 hyperthyroidism patients plus 17 patients who later progressed to ophthalmopathy. The 100 or so discovery patients were randomly divided into training and test sets at a 7:3 ratio. In addition, the study compared T-cell repertoires in thyroid tissue and in blood from about six Graves' hyperthyroidism patients. Following sampling, methimazole starting at 30 mg daily was given to hyperthyroidism patients, and high-dose intravenous methylprednisolone was given to ophthalmopathy patients. According to the paper, TCR Vbeta CDR3 sequencing was carried out on over 130 peripheral blood samples, which came from 40 to 45 ophthalmopathy, under 80 hyperthyroidism and around 17 progressor patients. The full study reports these points: Sample size was not statistically predetermined, and investigators were not blinded to group allocation. In validation, the model predicted progression to ophthalmopathy with around 71% sensitivity and roughly 72% specificity, a median of about six months before onset. Most expanded thyroid clonotypes (frequency above 0.001) were also found in blood, which suggests that blood repertoires may mirror thyroid immune responses. A 13 V-J signature model separated ophthalmopathy from stable hyperthyroidism, with 87.88% sensitivity and about 81% specificity in cross-validation and 80%/75% in testing.

Stable Graves' hyperthyroidism was defined as no progression to ophthalmopathy during 18 months of follow-up. Hyperthyroidism patients were newly diagnosed, with disease duration under 2 months, and aged 18 to 65 years. Patients with uncontrolled infections, other autoimmune diseases, pregnancy or lactation were excluded. Diagnoses were established on the basis of clinical symptoms, serum thyroxine and TRAb, thyroid ultrasound, and orbital computed tomography. Ficoll-Paque density gradient centrifugation was used to isolate PBMCs from 8 to 10 ml of fresh peripheral blood. Total RNA was extracted using Trizol reagent, and RNA quality was assessed on an Agilent 2100 Bioanalyzer. Comments on this clonotype: Its antigen is currently not known. No much larger clone is present one base from it, and per-base qualities are unavailable.

The germline V gene yields SQVTM for CDR1 and ANQGSEA for CDR2. V is trimmed back by 0 bases and J by 1 base, and the junction contains 7 bases that no gene match accounts for. The CDR3, cysteine through phenylalanine, is 16 amino acids long. The CDR3 DNA has 48 bases and is translated from base 1. Amplification of TCR beta CDR3 regions was carried out from RNA transcripts. For the first round of RT-PCR on the TCR CDR3, the HTBI primer set was used together with the Qiagen OneStep RT-PCR kit. A second multiplex PCR round built the libraries, followed by size selection and purification. Libraries were sequenced paired-end with 100 bp reads on an Illumina HiSeq2000. Per the source publication's procedure: SOAPnuke was used to process the raw data, removing reads that contained adapters or uncalled bases, had a mean Phred below 15, or lacked an exact match to the constant primer or identifier. COPE v1.2.5 was used to merge the high-quality paired reads, and each unique nucleotide sequence was defined as a clonotype. MiTCR v1.1 was used to align clonotypes to the IMGT TRBV, TRBD and TRBJ reference segments. The analysis was restricted to V-J combinations with a frequency above 0.0001, which together covered about 99% of the repertoires. A TCS score was defined as the ratio between F50 (clonal expansion) and ExV (chaos), using BLOSUM62-based TCRdist between CDR3 peptides within each V-J. Welch's t-statistics and random forest reduced around 550 V-J features to under 15, which were used in a naive Bayes classifier (R e1071). The similarity between thyroid and blood repertoires was quantified using the Morisita-Horn index. TCRdb took the public reads, trimmed them with fastp at Q25, ran MiXCR for clone calling and kept in-frame beta chains. Here each entry gathers all rows of one CDR3 protein and keeps the most common genes and DNA. The authors' filters were not applied to this entry. Recorded for this sample are hundreds of thousands of distinct CDR3 sequences; more than 30% of them occurred a single time. The ten largest make up 8.9% of the sample.

The sample consisted of blood. Rearrangement joined TRBV29-1 to TRBJ2-5; the central 8 bases match TRBD1. The receptor was isolated from a man between 18 and 35 years old with Graves' hyperthyroidism. The DNA reads as follows: TGCAGCGTTGAAGATCTGGGGGGACAGGCCCAAGAGACCCAGTACTTC. It codes for CSVEDLGGQAQETQYF.